This T cell receptor (beta chain) was captured in a study of identical twins. General study points: Within twin pairs, the out-of-frame alpha sequences they shared showed excess low generation probability. Abundant cord blood beta clonotypes carried fewer insertions; memory repertoires showed none. The conclusions drew on cross-sectional statistical analysis instead of tracking the same donors.

Template switching supplied a universal primer site; unique molecular identifiers were carried on the cDNA. MiXCR was run by TCRdb on the 5' RACE reads, yielding one entry per CDR3 protein. Of a few hundred thousand distinct CDR3 sequences detected, about 8.3% appear once; the ten largest clones hold about 3%. Germline-derived CDR1 and CDR2 are MNHNY and SVGAGI (reference sequence). The CDR3 consists of 15 residues. Trimming cost V 4 bases and J 7 bases, with 17 bases left between them. This clonotype was seen more than once but under ten times. Its antigen is not identified. This sample was shared with a second study, whose subject was yellow fever vaccine responses in identical twins.

The sequencing sample was made of CD8+ T cells sorted from blood. This sequence was found in a woman aged 18-30 years in good health. The rearrangement links TRBV6-6 to TRBJ2-1, with D perhaps TRBD1 or TRBD2 (6 bases each). As DNA, the CDR3 is TGTGCCAGCAGTTCAGCAGCCGGAGGGGGGAATGAGCAGTTCTTC. Translation: CASSSAAGGGNEQFF.